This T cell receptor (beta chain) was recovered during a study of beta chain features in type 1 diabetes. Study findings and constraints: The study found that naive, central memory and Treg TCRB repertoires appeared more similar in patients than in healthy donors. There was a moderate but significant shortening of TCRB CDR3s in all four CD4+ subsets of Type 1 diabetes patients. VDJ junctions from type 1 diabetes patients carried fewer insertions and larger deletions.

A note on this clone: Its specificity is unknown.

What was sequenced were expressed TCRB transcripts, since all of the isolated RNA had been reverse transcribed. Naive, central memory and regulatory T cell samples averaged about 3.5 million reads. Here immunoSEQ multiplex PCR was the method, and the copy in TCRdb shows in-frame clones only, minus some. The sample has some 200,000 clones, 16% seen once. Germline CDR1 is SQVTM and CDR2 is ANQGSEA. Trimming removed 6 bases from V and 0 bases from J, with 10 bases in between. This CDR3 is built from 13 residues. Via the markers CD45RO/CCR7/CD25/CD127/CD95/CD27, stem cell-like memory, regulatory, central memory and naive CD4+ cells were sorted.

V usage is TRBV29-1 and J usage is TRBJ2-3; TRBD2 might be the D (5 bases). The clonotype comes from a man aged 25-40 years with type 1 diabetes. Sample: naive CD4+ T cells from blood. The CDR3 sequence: CSVRGLSTDTQYF. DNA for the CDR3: TGCAGCGTCCGGGGTCTTAGCACAGATACGCAGTATTTT.